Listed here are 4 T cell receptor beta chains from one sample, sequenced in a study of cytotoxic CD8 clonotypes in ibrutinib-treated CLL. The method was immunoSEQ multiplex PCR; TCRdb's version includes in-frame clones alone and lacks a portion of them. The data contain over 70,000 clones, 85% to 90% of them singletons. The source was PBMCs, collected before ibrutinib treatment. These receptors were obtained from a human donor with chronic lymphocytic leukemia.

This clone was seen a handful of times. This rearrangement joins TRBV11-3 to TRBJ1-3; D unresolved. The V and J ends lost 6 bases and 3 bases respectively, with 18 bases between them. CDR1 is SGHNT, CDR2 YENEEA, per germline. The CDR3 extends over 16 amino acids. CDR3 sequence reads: CASSHLLRGIGNTIYF. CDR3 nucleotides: TGTGCCAGCAGTCACCTTCTCCGGGGAATTGGAAACACCATATATTTT. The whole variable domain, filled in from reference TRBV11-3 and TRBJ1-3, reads EAGVVQSPRYKIIEKKQPVAFWCNPISGHNTLYWYLQNLGQGPELLIRYENEEAVDDSQLPKDRFSAERLKGVDSTLKIQPAELGDSAVYLCASSHLLRGIGNTIYFGEGSWLTVV.

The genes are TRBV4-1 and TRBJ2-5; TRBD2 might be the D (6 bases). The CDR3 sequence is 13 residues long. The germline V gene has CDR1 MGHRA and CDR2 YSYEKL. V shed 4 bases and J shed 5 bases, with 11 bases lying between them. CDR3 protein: CASSPLAGETQYF. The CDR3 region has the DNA TGCGCCAGCAGCCCCCTGGCGGGGGAGACCCAGTACTTC.

The CDR3 sequence is CSVGQTGVETQYF. CDR3 DNA: TGCAGCGTGGGACAGACAGGAGTCGAGACCCAGTACTTC. The J gene is TRBJ2-5, the V gene TRBV29-1, with 7 bases identical to TRBD1. Losses at the gene ends were 6 bases for V and 5 bases for J; bases not matched to a gene: 9. Germline-derived CDR1 and CDR2 are SQVTM and ANQGSEA. The CDR3 is 13 residues long.

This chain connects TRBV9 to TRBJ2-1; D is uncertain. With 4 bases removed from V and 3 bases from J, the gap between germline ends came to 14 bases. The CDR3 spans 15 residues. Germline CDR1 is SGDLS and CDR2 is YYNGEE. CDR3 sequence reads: CASSPPSGVYNEQFF. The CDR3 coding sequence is TGTGCCAGCAGCCCCCCCTCTGGGGTCTACAATGAGCAGTTCTTC. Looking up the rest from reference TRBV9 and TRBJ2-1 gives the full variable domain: DSGVTQTPKHLITATGQRVTLRCSPRSGDLSVYWYQQSLDQGLQFLIQYYNGEERAKGNILERFSAQQFPDLHSELNLSSLELGDSALYFCASSPPSGVYNEQFFGPGTRLTVL.